This TCR beta chain was sequenced during a study of follicular helper T cells after annual influenza vaccination. Study-wide points: ICOS-CD38- cTfh most often held earlier Day 7 ICOS+CD38+ clones. Just roughly 10-21% of cells analyzed had recovered productive TCRB sequences. Change in circulating plasmablasts correlated with ICOS+CD38+ cTfh clonality change.

Only in-frame clones appear in the TCRdb table, and some are missing; sequencing was by immunoSEQ multiplex PCR. There are about 1,400 clones in the sample; 70% to 85% occur only once, and approximately 3% lies in the top ten. A word on this clone: As yet, its antigen is unknown.

Time point in this sample: 2015-2016 season, 7 days after influenza vaccination. Non-naive CD4+CXCR5+PD-1+ cTfh were sorted into ICOS+CD38+ and ICOS-CD38- fractions. This specimen consisted of CXCR5+ CD38+ circulating T follicular helper cells from blood, obtained 7 days after influenza vaccination. As to subset: circulating Tfh, non-naive CD4+CXCR5+PD-1+ (ICOS+CD38+ or ICOS-CD38-). The sequence came from an adult who received the influenza vaccine.

In DNA form, the CDR3 reads TGTGCCAGCAGCTTGCACGGCAATCAGCCCCAGCATTTT. Its protein is CASSLHGNQPQHF. The chain recombines TRBV5-5 with TRBJ1-5; D gene uncertain. The V gene's germline CDR1 is SGHKS and CDR2 YYEKEE (reference sequence). The V gene lost 1 base and the J gene lost 2 bases, with 4 bases spanning the gap. This CDR3 comprises 13 residues.